This T cell receptor beta chain was sequenced during a study of blood T cells in healthy people across ages. General study results and limits: In long-lived donors, naive CD4+ cell counts and diversity exceeded those of aged donors. Older individuals had lower TCR beta diversity per million T cells (the decline was roughly linear).

A second PCR, run for roughly 7 to 12 cycles, used a sample-barcoded 5' primer plus a J-beta primer mix. Each cDNA molecule received a tag from a template-switch adaptor that had 12 random nucleotides. TCRdb ran MiXCR on the 5' RACE reads and lists one entry per CDR3 protein. This table has about 1,000,000 distinct CDR3 sequences, over 35% appearing once. CDR3 length: 18 residues. Germline values: CDR1 MDHEN, CDR2 SYDVKM. Unmatched junction bases numbered 22, after V lost 6 bases and J lost 7 bases. As to this clonotype: Its antigen is not identified.

This chain connects TRBV28 to TRBJ2-7; 9 bases map to TRBD2. The TCR sequence derives from an older woman in good health. Sequenced input: blood. The CDR3, as DNA: TGTGCCAGCAGGGCTGGCGGGAGGGCCCTGAAAACCGACAATGAGCAGTACTTC. Translating it yields CASRAGGRALKTDNEQYF. Together with reference TRBV28 and TRBJ2-7, the CDR3 gives the full variable domain: DVKVTQSSRYLVKRTGEKVFLECVQDMDHENMFWYRQDPGLGLRLIYFSYDVKMKEKGDIPEGYSVSREKKERFSLILESASTNQTSMYLCASRAGGRALKTDNEQYFGPGTRLTVT.